The 7 T cell receptor beta chains given below trace back to one sample, sequenced in a study of shared clonotypes between healthy human individuals. TCRdb's copy holds only in-frame clones and misses some; the assay was immunoSEQ multiplex PCR. This sample yields around 940,000 clones, of which approximately 80% are seen a single time; about 1.5% belongs to the top ten. Sequenced: memory CD4+ T cells sorted from blood. Specified subset: CD45RA-negative fraction. These receptors originate from a man aged 18 to 29 in good health.

The chain has TRBV21-1 and TRBJ1-6. TRBV21-1 is a documented pseudogene. The CDR3 consists of 17 residues. This CDR3 is CASSKGGTLGDNSPLHF. The CDR3 DNA reads TGTGCCAGCAGCAAAGGAGGGACGCTTGGGGATAATTCACCCCTCCACTTT.

This clone was detected only a few times. The chain couples TRBV5-1 to TRBJ1-1; 9 bases are shared with TRBD1. The CDR3 loop spans 14 amino acids. J lost 6 bases, V lost 3 bases, and 6 bases had no gene match. Germline CDR1 SGHRS, CDR2 YFSETQ. The CDR3 DNA reads as TGCGCCAGCAGCTATCTACAGGGGGCCTCTGAAGCTTTCTTT. Its translation: CASSYLQGASEAFF.

The chain links TRBV4-1 to TRBJ1-5; D call uncertain. The length of the CDR3 is 15 residues. The germline V gene has CDR1 MGHRA and CDR2 YSYEKL. V was cut by 3 bases and J by 3 bases, with 12 bases left in between. The CDR3 sequence: CASSQMDRNNQPQHF. As DNA, the CDR3 is TGCGCCAGCAGCCAGATGGACCGTAACAATCAGCCCCAGCATTTT.

Details on this clone: Other DNA sequences of this sample code for an identical CDR3. The V gene is TRBV10-3, the J gene TRBJ2-3; 7 bases match TRBD2. The V and J ends lost 0 bases and 0 bases, in that order; junction bases with no gene match: 3. Looked up from germline, CDR1 is ENHRY and CDR2 is SYGVKD. The CDR3 totals 16 residues. Here the CDR3 DNA reads TGTGCCATCAGTGAGTCTGGGGGGGTTAGCACAGATACGCAGTATTTT. It translates to CAISESGGVSTDTQYF.

The chain has TRBV15 and TRBJ1-3; D remains unclear. The V gene lost 0 bases and the J gene lost 4 bases, with 10 bases spanning the gap. CDR1 is LNHNV and CDR2 is YYDKDF in the germline V gene (reference sequence). The CDR3 totals 15 residues. CDR3 sequence (DNA): TGTGCCACCAGCAGAGAGGCGGGGTACGGAAACACCATATATTTT. This gives the protein CATSREAGYGNTIYF.

V gene TRBV14 combines with J gene TRBJ1-1; 7 bases match TRBD1. This CDR3 spans 14 amino acids. The germline V gene has CDR1 SGHDN and CDR2 FVKESK. J lost 2 bases, V lost 4 bases, and 4 bases had no gene match. DNA for the CDR3: TGTGCCAGCAGCCCGGGACAGTTTAACACTGAAGCTTTCTTT. Encoded protein: CASSPGQFNTEAFF.

This rearrangement joins TRBV5-1 to TRBJ2-1; 9 bases fit TRBD2. The V and J ends lost 4 bases and 0 bases, in that order; junction bases with no gene match: 11. This CDR3 comprises 18 residues. Germline V gene sequence: CDR1 SGHRS, CDR2 YFSETQ. The CDR3: CASSPSGTSRHSYNEQFF. CDR3 DNA sequence: TGCGCCAGCAGCCCATCCGGGACTAGCCGACACTCCTACAATGAGCAGTTCTTC.